The clone carrying this TCR beta chain was seen a single time. As yet, its antigen is unknown. The junction departs from the called germline gene at one end, perhaps through a read error. The data were obtained in a study of T cell responses to AZD1222 COVID-19 vaccine. The CDR3 totals 13 residues. Germline CDR1 and CDR2: MNHNY and SVGAGI (reference sequence). Some clones are missing from TCRdb's copy, which holds only in-frame ones; the method was immunoSEQ multiplex PCR. This sample yields some 150,000 clones, of which over 75% are seen a single time; 5% to 6.5% belongs to the top ten. Findings and limits, study-wide: All repertoire sampling was performed exclusively after the peak T cell response.

This clonotype originated in an adult who received the MenACWY meningococcal vaccine as a control. The chain recombines TRBV6-6 with TRBJ2-7, with 7 bases that match TRBD2. Material: peripheral blood, obtained 28 days after the second dose of the MenACWY control vaccine. The CDR3 sequence: CASSYWEGGGSSF. CDR3 sequence (DNA): TGTGCCAGCAGTTACTGGGAGGGTGGCGGGAGTAGCTTC.